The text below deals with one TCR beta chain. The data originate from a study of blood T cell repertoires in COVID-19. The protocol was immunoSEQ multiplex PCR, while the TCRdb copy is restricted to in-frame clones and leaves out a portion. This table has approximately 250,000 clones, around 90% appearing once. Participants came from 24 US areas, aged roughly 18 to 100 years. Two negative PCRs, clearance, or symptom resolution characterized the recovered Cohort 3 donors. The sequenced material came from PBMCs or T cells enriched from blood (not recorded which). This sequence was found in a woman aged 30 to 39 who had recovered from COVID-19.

CDR3 region: CASSQSDRPGTDNEKLFF. The DNA of the CDR3 is TGCGCCAGCAGTCAATCGGATCGGCCGGGGACAGATAATGAAAAACTGTTTTTT. The gene calls are TRBV23-1 and TRBJ1-4; 7 nucleotides line up with TRBD1. TRBV23-1 is sorted into the ORF group, with uncertain function. This CDR3 has 18 amino acids. J gave up 4 bases and V 0 bases, and 11 bases lay outside the gene matches.